The T cell receptor (beta chain) described here comes from a study of PD-L1 blockade in urothelial cancer. V gave up 3 bases and J gave up 7 bases, with 17 bases separating them. CDR1 and CDR2 (germline): SGHDT, YYEEEE. The CDR3 extends over 15 amino acids. Indicated time point: pretreatment peripheral blood. Profiled with immunoSEQ multiplex PCR; TCRdb holds only in-frame clones, not every one. The sample carries tens of thousands of clones, roughly 76% recorded once. This clonotype originated in a man aged 70 or older with urothelial cancer. Sequenced here: PBMCs, sampled around atezolizumab (anti-PD-L1) treatment. The chain carries TRBV5-6 and TRBJ1-3, with D unresolved. The CDR3 loop reads CASSYRASRGNTIYF. The CDR3 region has the DNA TGTGCCAGCAGCTACCGGGCTTCCAGAGGGAACACCATATATTTT.